Presented here are 27 T cell receptor beta chains from one specimen sequenced in a study of a mutant IDH1 vaccine in newly diagnosed glioma. These receptors lack a known antigen. Generated by immunoSEQ multiplex PCR, the TCRdb table keeps only in-frame clones and is missing some. The sample comprises 84,000 or so clones, about 81% of which are singletons, and roughly 5.2% rests with the top ten. Time point denoted: week 47, end of study. With topical imiquimod, each dose of the vaccine consisted of 300 ug of mutant IDH1 20-mer peptide. Here the sequenced sample was PBMCs, taken from a glioma patient whose treatment included an IDH1 peptide vaccine. Receptors originate from a middle-aged man with glioma.

This clone was seen a handful of times. This chain uses TRBV6-1 with TRBJ1-5; D perhaps matches TRBD1 (5 bases). The germline V gene encodes CDR1 MNHNS and CDR2 SASEGT. The CDR3 has 14 residues. Trimming removed 2 bases at V and 4 bases at J, with 9 bases between. The CDR3 region is CASSERAGNQPQHF. The CDR3 DNA follows: TGTGCCAGCAGTGAAAGGGCAGGGAATCAGCCCCAGCATTTT.

In its sample, this clone was seen a few times. The chain links TRBV30 to TRBJ1-5; 7 bases match TRBD1. This CDR3 comprises 14 residues. Trimming at V came to 1 base and at J to 4 bases, leaving 4 bases not matched to a gene. Germline CDR1 GTSNPN, CDR2 SVGIG (reference sequence). CDR3 nucleotides: TGTGCCTGGAGTGGGCAGGGGGGGAATCAGCCCCAGCATTTT. Its protein is CAWSGQGGNQPQHF.

A single count supports this clone. This chain links TRBV2 with TRBJ1-5; no definite D call. The CDR3 consists of 18 residues. Germline assignment: CDR1 SNHLY and CDR2 FYNNEI. Trimming took off 2 bases at V and 0 bases at J, with 17 bases between the two ends. CDR3 in DNA: TGTGCCAGCAGTGAAAGGACGGTGACGCCGTATAGCAATCAGCCCCAGCATTTT. This translates into CASSERTVTPYSNQPQHF.

The chain carries TRBV19 and TRBJ1-3, with unresolved D. From germline, CDR1 is LNHDA and CDR2 SQIVND (reference sequence). The V end was cut by 9 bases, the J end by 0 bases, with 18 bases between. The CDR3 covers 16 residues. CDR3 amino acids: CARHAGFEVSGNTIYF. Here the CDR3 DNA reads TGTGCCAGACATGCTGGGTTTGAGGTCTCTGGAAACACCATATATTTT. Full variable domain (missing parts from reference TRBV19 and TRBJ1-3): DGGITQSPKYLFRKEGQNVTLSCEQNLNHDAMYWYRQDPGQGLRLIYYSQIVNDFQKGDIAEGYSVSREKKESFPLTVTSAQKNPTAFYLCARHAGFEVSGNTIYFGEGSWLTVV.

The CDR3: CASRLGQSSYNEQFF. In DNA form, the CDR3 reads TGTGCCAGTAGGCTGGGACAGAGCTCCTACAATGAGCAGTTCTTC. The rearrangement uses TRBV19 and TRBJ2-1; 7 nucleotides line up with TRBD1. Per the germline V gene, CDR1 is LNHDA and CDR2 is SQIVND (reference sequence). This CDR3 is built from 15 residues. Trimming cost V 6 bases and J 0 bases; bases outside gene matches: 5.

V usage is TRBV19 and J usage is TRBJ2-4; the D gene is possibly TRBD1 (5 bases). This CDR3 has 17 residues. Deletions cut 0 bases from V and 0 bases from J, with 12 bases between. From germline, CDR1 is LNHDA and CDR2 SQIVND (reference sequence). The CDR3 reads CASSIDRTGIAKNIQYF. In DNA, the CDR3 is TGTGCCAGTAGTATAGATCGAACAGGAATAGCCAAAAACATTCAGTACTTC.

V usage is TRBV5-4 and J usage is TRBJ1-1; maybe TRBD1 (6 bases). CDR1 and CDR2 from the germline V gene are SGHNT and YYREEE (reference sequence). Trimming stripped 0 bases from V and 5 bases from J, with 23 bases between. The CDR3 runs 18 residues. DNA of the CDR3: TGTGCCAGCAGCTTGGAAATTGCGGGGGGCAAAAGGGAAACTGAAGCTTTCTTT. It encodes CASSLEIAGGKRETEAFF.

The chain couples TRBV19 to TRBJ2-7, with a possible D match to TRBD1 (5 bases). Germline V gene lookup returns CDR1 LNHDA and CDR2 SQIVND (reference sequence). This CDR3 spans 12 amino acids. V was shortened by 4 bases and J by 4 bases, with 8 bases between the two germline ends. The DNA of the CDR3 is TGTGCCAGTAGTAGCCCAGGGTACGAGCAGTACTTC. Residues: CASSSPGYEQYF.

As regards this clone: Other DNA sequences of this sample code for an identical CDR3. The chain joins TRBV30 to TRBJ1-2; TRBD1 might be the D (6 bases). Trimming removed 0 bases from V and 8 bases from J, with 10 bases in between. The CDR3 contains 12 residues. The germline gives CDR1 GTSNPN, CDR2 SVGIG (reference sequence). CDR3: CAWSVLGGGYTF. The CDR3 nucleotides are TGTGCCTGGAGTGTACTAGGGGGAGGCTACACCTTC.

This clone appeared a single time. The genes are TRBV7-8 and TRBJ2-5; TRBD2 matches 9 bases. Germline V CDR1 and CDR2: SGHVS, FQNEAQ. With V trimmed by 3 bases and J by 5 bases, 7 bases remained unmatched. The CDR3 is 15 amino acids. DNA of the CDR3: TGTGCCAGCAGCTTTCGGCGGGGGGGCGGGGAGACCCAGTACTTC. It is translated as CASSFRRGGGETQYF.

The genes are TRBV27 and TRBJ1-1, with a weak D call TRBD1 (5 bases). The germline V gene has CDR1 MNHEY and CDR2 SMNVEV (reference sequence). The CDR3 spans 15 residues. Trimming pared 3 bases from V and 0 bases from J, leaving 11 bases between. In nucleotides, the CDR3 is TGTGCCAGCAGTTTCCGAACAGGCTTGAACACTGAAGCTTTCTTT. Its protein is CASSFRTGLNTEAFF.

The chain employs TRBV10-3 and TRBJ1-1; weak D call: TRBD1 (5 bases). The germline V gene encodes CDR1 ENHRY and CDR2 SYGVKD. The CDR3 is 16 residues long. The V gene lost 7 bases and the J gene lost 4 bases, with 22 bases spanning the gap. The DNA of the CDR3 is TGTGCCATCACCGACAGAGGGGAGGGGATTTCCACTGAAGCTTTCTTT. Its protein is CAITDRGEGISTEAFF.

The chain recombines TRBV21-1 with TRBJ2-5; the table's D gene call, TRBD2, was not cross checked with the DNA. TRBV21-1 is a pseudogene. CDR3 length equals 15 residues. The CDR3 sequence is CASSKSRSSEATQYF. CDR3 coding DNA: TGTGCCAGCAGCAAATCTCGTAGTAGCGAGGCGACCCAGTACTTC.

This clone appeared a single time. The chain carries TRBV6-5 and TRBJ2-7, with 11 bases identical to TRBD1. J lost 4 bases, V lost 5 bases, and 7 bases had no gene match. CDR3 size: 15 residues. The germline CDR1 and CDR2 sequences are MNHEY and SVGAGI. The CDR3 region has the DNA TGTGCCAGCAGTAGAACCGGGACAGGGGGATACGAGCAGTACTTC. This codes for CASSRTGTGGYEQYF.

This rearrangement joins TRBV30 to TRBJ1-1, with D unresolved. CDR3 length: 13 residues. From germline, CDR1 is GTSNPN and CDR2 SVGIG (reference sequence). V was cut by 0 bases and J by 1 base, with 6 bases left in between. Written as DNA, the CDR3 is TGTGCCTGGAGTGTACTCCAGAACACTGAAGCTTTCTTT. Its translation: CAWSVLQNTEAFF.

This chain links TRBV7-2 with TRBJ2-3; 7 bases align to TRBD1. V was pared by 5 bases and J by 4 bases, with 3 bases of the junction left unmatched. This CDR3 has 13 amino acids. The germline CDR1 and CDR2 sequences are SGHTA and FQGNSA. As DNA, the CDR3 is TGTGCCAGCAGCCCGACAGGGTCAGATACGCAGTATTTT. Encoded protein: CASSPTGSDTQYF. Looking up the rest from reference TRBV7-2 and TRBJ2-3 gives the full variable domain: GAGVSQSPSNKVTEKGKDVELRCDPISGHTALYWYRQSLGQGLEFLIYFQGNSAPDKSGLPSDRFSAERTGGSVSTLTIQRTQQEDSAVYLCASSPTGSDTQYFGPGTRLTVL.

This chain uses TRBV7-3 with TRBJ2-7, with a tentative D call TRBD2 (5 bases). Germline assignment: CDR1 SGHTA and CDR2 FQGTGA. V lost 2 bases, J lost 1 base, and 12 bases lay in between. This CDR3 contains 15 residues. The CDR3, as DNA: TGTGCCAGCAGCTTATCTAGACCGGGGTCCTACGAGCAGTACTTC. Translating gives CASSLSRPGSYEQYF.

This clone was found once. The chain combines TRBV7-2 with TRBJ2-2, with TRBD2 matching 10 bases. This CDR3 spans 15 amino acids. The V gene's germline CDR1 is SGHTA and CDR2 FQGNSA. Trimming at V came to 4 bases and at J to 7 bases, leaving 6 bases not matched to a gene. For the CDR3, the DNA is TGTGCCAGCAGCTCCGGACTAGCGGCCAACGGGGAGCTGTTTTTT. Protein sequence: CASSSGLAANGELFF. Variable domain in full (rest from reference TRBV7-2 and TRBJ2-2): GAGVSQSPSNKVTEKGKDVELRCDPISGHTALYWYRQSLGQGLEFLIYFQGNSAPDKSGLPSDRFSAERTGGSVSTLTIQRTQQEDSAVYLCASSSGLAANGELFFGEGSRLTVL.

The gene calls are TRBV9 and TRBJ2-3; 9 bases match TRBD2. Trimming took 0 bases from V and 1 from J; bases not matched to a gene: 18. CDR3 length equals 21 residues. CDR1 is SGDLS, CDR2 YYNGEE, per germline. This CDR3 is CASSVVPTASGALRGTDTQYF. Written as DNA, the CDR3 is TGTGCCAGCAGCGTAGTTCCCACGGCTAGCGGGGCCCTACGGGGCACAGATACGCAGTATTTT.

The chain uses TRBV13 and TRBJ1-3, with D hard to call. V was shortened by 5 bases and J by 0 bases, with 14 bases between the two germline ends. Germline V CDR1 and CDR2: PRHDT, FYEKMQ (reference sequence). This CDR3 is 16 amino acids long. The CDR3 DNA is TGTGCCAGCAGCAACCGACGGCACACCTCTGGAAACACCATATATTTT. This encodes CASSNRRHTSGNTIYF.

The chain uses TRBV6-5 and TRBJ2-2; no clear D. The CDR3 runs 14 residues. Trimming left V 11 bases short and J 1 base short, with 14 bases between. Per the germline V gene, CDR1 is MNHEY and CDR2 is SVGAGI. The CDR3 DNA reads TGTGCCGGACGTACGGCAATGAACACCGGGGAGCTGTTTTTT. Its protein product is CAGRTAMNTGELFF.

The chain uses TRBV7-6 and TRBJ2-1, with 8 nucleotides matching TRBD2. CDR3 length: 16 amino acids. Per germline, CDR1 SGHVS and CDR2 FNYEAQ. J gave up 2 bases and V 5 bases, and 8 bases lay outside the gene matches. CDR3 sequence: CASSPPGGRTYNEQFF. The CDR3 DNA sequence: TGTGCCAGCAGCCCACCGGGGGGGAGAACCTACAATGAGCAGTTCTTC.

This clone appeared once. The chain recombines TRBV2 with TRBJ2-3; weak D call: TRBD2 (5 bases). From germline, CDR1 is SNHLY and CDR2 FYNNEI. The germline V and J ends were trimmed by 2 bases and 4 bases, with 16 bases remaining between them. The CDR3 totals 16 residues. The CDR3 region has the DNA TGTGCCAGCAGTGAATGGGAGACCCGTAGCGCAGATACGCAGTATTTT. Translation gives CASSEWETRSADTQYF. Using reference TRBV2 and TRBJ2-3 for the parts outside the CDR3, the full variable domain is EPEVTQTPSHQVTQMGQEVILRCVPISNHLYFYWYRQILGQKVEFLVSFYNNEISEKSEIFDDQFSVERPDGSNFTLKIRSTKLEDSAMYFCASSEWETRSADTQYFGPGTRLTVL.

The V gene is TRBV7-8, the J gene TRBJ2-2; D unclear. This CDR3 has 16 residues. Germline-derived CDR1 and CDR2 are SGHVS and FQNEAQ. Trimming left V 2 bases short and J 6 bases short, with 16 bases between. The CDR3 is CASSLTGRIPPGELFF. The CDR3 coding sequence is TGTGCCAGCAGCTTAACTGGCCGAATCCCCCCCGGGGAGCTGTTTTTT. Complete variable domain (other parts from reference TRBV7-8 and TRBJ2-2): GAGVSQSPRYKVAKRGQDVALRCDPISGHVSLFWYQQALGQGPEFLTYFQNEAQLDKSGLPSDRFFAERPEGSVSTLKIQRTQQEDSAVYLCASSLTGRIPPGELFFGEGSRLTVL.

The genes are TRBV6-5 and TRBJ2-5, with D uncertain. Between the trimmed V and J ends, which lost 5 bases and 1 base, there was a span of 5 bases. The CDR3 has 12 residues. CDR1 and CDR2 (germline): MNHEY, SVGAGI. This CDR3 reads CASSRAQETQYF. Written as DNA, the CDR3 is TGTGCCAGCAGTCGAGCCCAAGAGACCCAGTACTTC.

CDR3 loop: CASSLTTNYGYTF. In nucleotides, the CDR3 is TGTGCCAGCAGTCTAACAACTAACTATGGCTACACCTTC. The chain recombines TRBV28 with TRBJ1-2, with no clear D. V shed 5 bases and J shed 0 bases, with 7 bases lying between them. The CDR3 covers 13 residues. Germline V gene sequence: CDR1 MDHEN, CDR2 SYDVKM.

This clone was counted at least ten times. The V gene is TRBV6-5, the J gene TRBJ1-1; 7 bases are shared with TRBD1. Germline values: CDR1 MNHEY, CDR2 SVGAGI. J lost 0 bases, V lost 6 bases, and 4 bases had no gene match. The length of the CDR3 is 14 residues. The CDR3 sequence is CASSRRGMNTEAFF. CDR3 nucleotide sequence: TGTGCCAGCAGCCGCAGGGGGATGAACACTGAAGCTTTCTTT.